This T cell receptor (beta chain) emerged from a study of blood T cell repertoires in COVID-19. Study-level background: Samples of COVID-19 (acute and convalescent) were obtained from the United States, Italy and Spain. Nucleic acid was either cDNA or gDNA, and it came from T cells, B-cell-depleted T cells, or PBMCs.

Authors' methods: From reference gene primer amplification, estimates of nucleated cell counts were derived. Profiling relied on immunoSEQ multiplex PCR, and the TCRdb table lists in-frame clones only, not all of them. V and J calls and clone size are copied from that table; D and trimming were computed from the DNA. This table has fewer than 70,000 clones, around 83% appearing once. Per germline, CDR1 MNHEY and CDR2 SMNVEV (reference sequence). V lost 7 bases, J lost 3 bases, and 6 bases stayed unmatched. CDR3 length: 16 amino acids. The receptor was derived from a woman aged 55 to 70 with acute or convalescent COVID-19. The genes are TRBV27 and TRBJ2-2, with 12 positions matching TRBD1. Material for sequencing was peripheral blood. Here the CDR3 DNA reads TGTGCCAGCACCCGGGACAGGGGGCACGACACCGGGGAGCTGTTTTTT. It is translated as CASTRDRGHDTGELFF.